This T cell receptor beta chain is drawn from a study of blood T cell repertoires in COVID-19. Study-level background: Sources were T cells, B-cell-depleted T cells, or PBMCs; the material itself was cDNA or gDNA.

Here immunoSEQ multiplex PCR was the method, and the copy in TCRdb shows in-frame clones only, minus some. The table has approximately 190,000 clones, approximately 84% seen once; the top ten hold 6.9%. The CDR3 spans 14 residues. Germline V lookup: CDR1 SGHDN, CDR2 FVKESK. The V end lost 1 base, the J end lost 2 bases, and 7 bases lay between the germline ends. The material sequenced was peripheral blood. The sequence derives from a human donor with acute or convalescent COVID-19. The donor label of this sample is uncertain. The V and J genes are TRBV14 and TRBJ2-3; D unclear. The DNA for the CDR3 is TGTGCCAGCAGCCAAGCAAGCGTCACAGATACGCAGTATTTT. As protein: CASSQASVTDTQYF.